These 17 T cell receptor beta chains were sequenced from one sample in a study of cytomegalovirus exposure and HLA in healthy donors. PCR amplification relied on 60 Vbeta primers (plus 13 Jbeta primers). Here immunoSEQ multiplex PCR was the method, and the copy in TCRdb shows in-frame clones only, minus some. The sample has approximately 200,000 clones, approximately 80% seen once. Sequenced material: PBMCs. The receptors were gathered from a girl aged 2 to 10 in good health and CMV-seronegative.

The rearrangement links TRBV19 to TRBJ1-2; D may be TRBD1 (6 bases). CDR1 is LNHDA, CDR2 SQIVND, per germline (reference sequence). This CDR3 comprises 14 residues. With 4 bases removed from V and 2 bases from J, the gap between germline ends came to 11 bases. The CDR3 spells CASSTYTGNYGYTF. CDR3 in DNA: TGTGCCAGTAGTACCTATACAGGGAACTATGGCTACACCTTC.

The chain carries TRBV6-5 and TRBJ2-1; a weak D match, TRBD1 (6 bases). The V end was cut by 6 bases, the J end by 0 bases, with 12 bases between. Germline loops: CDR1 MNHEY, CDR2 SVGAGI. The CDR3 is made up of 15 amino acids. The CDR3 protein is CASSHDRSSYNEQFF. The CDR3 bases are TGTGCCAGCAGCCACGACAGGAGCTCCTACAATGAGCAGTTCTTC.

This clone was seen a single time. The rearrangement links TRBV19 to TRBJ2-5; tentative D call: TRBD1 (6 bases). Germline CDR1 and CDR2: LNHDA and SQIVND (reference sequence). V lost 3 bases to trimming and J lost 5 bases, with 19 bases between them. This CDR3 region has 16 residues. CDR3 DNA: TGTGCCAGTAGTATTACAGGGTATGGTAATAGGGAGACCCAGTACTTC. This codes for CASSITGYGNRETQYF.

The chain carries TRBV5-6 and TRBJ1-2; tentative D call: TRBD1 (6 bases). Germline loops: CDR1 SGHDT, CDR2 YYEEEE. Trimming removed 0 bases from V and 4 bases from J, with 10 bases in between. CDR3 length equals 14 residues. Written as DNA, the CDR3 is TGTGCCAGCAGCTTGGGCGGACAGCCCTATGGCTACACCTTC. It translates to CASSLGGQPYGYTF. Complete variable domain (other parts from reference TRBV5-6 and TRBJ1-2): DAGVTQSPTHLIKTRGQQVTLRCSPKSGHDTVSWYQQALGQGPQFIFQYYEEEERQRGNFPDRFSGHQFPNYSSELNVNALLLGDSALYLCASSLGGQPYGYTFGSGTRLTVV.

The chain carries TRBV11-2 and TRBJ1-1; D may be TRBD1 (5 bases). With 5 bases removed from V and 3 bases from J, the gap between germline ends came to 22 bases. From germline, CDR1 is SGHAT and CDR2 FQNNGV. CDR3 length: 17 amino acids. The CDR3 region has the DNA TGTGCCAGCAGCCGACCGAACTGGGGGGGTGGCGACACTGAAGCTTTCTTT. This gives the protein CASSRPNWGGGDTEAFF.

The rearrangement joins TRBV6-5 to TRBJ2-7, with no clear D. Germline V gives CDR1 MNHEY, CDR2 SVGAGI. Trimming pared 1 base from V and 6 bases from J, leaving 4 bases between. This CDR3 spans 11 amino acids. Here the CDR3 reads CASSYFREQYF. CDR3 in DNA: TGTGCCAGCAGTTACTTCCGCGAGCAGTACTTC.

The chain joins TRBV19 to TRBJ1-6; possible D gene TRBD1, 6 bases. V lost 3 bases and J lost 0, with 18 bases in between. Germline CDR1 is LNHDA and CDR2 is SQIVND (reference sequence). The CDR3 is 19 residues long. CDR3 bases: TGTGCCAGTAGTATGGTTGCAGGGGTCGGGCGCTCCTATAATTCACCCCTCCACTTT. It translates to CASSMVAGVGRSYNSPLHF.

This clone came up a few times. This rearrangement joins TRBV6-1 to TRBJ2-1, with TRBD2 as a possible D gene (5 bases). Deletions cut 7 bases from V and 0 bases from J, with 13 bases between. CDR1 is MNHNS and CDR2 is SASEGT in the germline V gene. This CDR3 spans 15 amino acids. CDR3 in amino acids: CASTHSRGSYNEQFF. The CDR3 region has the DNA TGTGCCAGCACCCATAGCCGGGGCTCCTACAATGAGCAGTTCTTC.

J is TRBJ1-1 and V is TRBV5-4; the match to TRBD1 covers 9 bases. Germline CDR1 SGHNT, CDR2 YYREEE (reference sequence). The CDR3 covers 13 residues. V lost 5 bases to trimming and J lost 4 bases; unmatched junction nucleotides: 3. The CDR3 DNA reads TGTGCCAGCAGGCCGGACAGGGGCACTGAAGCTTTCTTT. Residues: CASRPDRGTEAFF.

V gene TRBV5-4 combines with J gene TRBJ2-1; 10 bases align to TRBD2. V lost 5 bases, J lost 5 bases, and 10 bases stayed unmatched. The CDR3 sequence is 16 residues long. From germline, CDR1 is SGHNT and CDR2 YYREEE (reference sequence). CDR3 sequence: CASRPDLAGVHNEQFF. CDR3 coding DNA: TGTGCCAGCAGACCCGACCTAGCGGGAGTTCACAATGAGCAGTTCTTC. Full variable domain (remainder filled in from reference TRBV5-4 and TRBJ2-1): ETGVTQSPTHLIKTRGQQVTLRCSSQSGHNTVSWYQQALGQGPQFIFQYYREEENGRGNFPPRFSGLQFPNYSSELNVNALELDDSALYLCASRPDLAGVHNEQFFGPGTRLTVL.

This rearrangement joins TRBV20-1 to TRBJ1-3; D not certain. Germline CDR1 and CDR2: DFQATT and SNEGSKA (reference sequence). CDR3 length: 11 amino acids. V lost 2 bases and J 5 bases, leaving 4 bases between the germline ends. CDR3 sequence: CSARSRNTIYF. The CDR3 DNA sequence: TGCAGTGCTAGATCTCGAAACACCATATATTTT.

This sequence joins TRBV28 and TRBJ2-7, with unresolved D. Trimming took off 3 bases at V and 0 bases at J, with 3 bases between the two ends. CDR3 length equals 12 residues. Per the germline V gene, CDR1 is MDHEN and CDR2 is SYDVKM. This CDR3 is CASSFSSYEQYF. The CDR3 nucleotides are TGTGCCAGCAGTTTTAGCTCCTACGAGCAGTACTTC.

This clone occurred a few times. This rearrangement joins TRBV6-5 to TRBJ2-2; D not certain. With 0 bases removed from V and 6 bases from J, the gap between germline ends came to 8 bases. The germline V gene encodes CDR1 MNHEY and CDR2 SVGAGI. The CDR3 is made up of 14 amino acids. The DNA for the CDR3 is TGTGCCAGCAGTTACTCGCTAGAGGCCGGGGAGCTGTTTTTT. Translated: CASSYSLEAGELFF.

The J gene is TRBJ2-2, the V gene TRBV4-1; D ambiguous. Germline V CDR1 and CDR2: MGHRA, YSYEKL. The CDR3 is 13 amino acids. Trimming took off 6 bases at V and 1 base at J, with 6 bases between the two ends. The CDR3 protein is CASRQMNTGELFF. In nucleotides, the CDR3 is TGCGCCAGCAGACAGATGAACACCGGGGAGCTGTTTTTT.

This clone was detected a few times. V usage is TRBV15 and J usage is TRBJ2-1; D may be TRBD1 (5 bases). The CDR3 runs to 16 residues. Per germline, CDR1 LNHNV and CDR2 YYDKDF (reference sequence). V was pared by 1 base and J by 8 bases, with 18 bases between. CDR3 in DNA: TGTGCCACCAGCAGAGGAAGGGGCCGATCCCCGGATGAGCAGTTCTTC. Translating gives CATSRGRGRSPDEQFF. Supplemented by reference TRBV15 and TRBJ2-1, the full variable domain reads DAMVIQNPRYQVTQFGKPVTLSCSQTLNHNVMYWYQQKSSQAPKLLFHYYDKDFNNEADTPDNFQSRRPNTSFCFLDIRSPGLGDTAMYLCATSRGRGRSPDEQFFGPGTRLTVL.

The chain is built from TRBV11-1 and TRBJ1-1, with 7 bases fitting TRBD1. The CDR3 extends over 13 amino acids. V lost 5 bases and J lost 4; bases outside the gene matches: 4. CDR1 SGHAT and CDR2 FQDESV come from the germline V gene (reference sequence). The CDR3 reads CASSPDRSTEAFF. The CDR3 nucleotides read TGTGCCAGCAGCCCGGACAGGTCCACTGAAGCTTTCTTT.

Here the CDR3 reads CASSLAGGQYGYTF. In DNA, the CDR3 is TGTGCCAGCAGCTTGGCAGGGGGTCAGTATGGCTACACCTTC. The genes are TRBV7-9 and TRBJ1-2, with TRBD1 matching 7 bases. The CDR3 has 14 amino acids. The germline V gene encodes CDR1 SEHNR and CDR2 FQNEAQ (reference sequence). J was trimmed by 5 bases and V by 3 bases; bases with no gene match: 6.